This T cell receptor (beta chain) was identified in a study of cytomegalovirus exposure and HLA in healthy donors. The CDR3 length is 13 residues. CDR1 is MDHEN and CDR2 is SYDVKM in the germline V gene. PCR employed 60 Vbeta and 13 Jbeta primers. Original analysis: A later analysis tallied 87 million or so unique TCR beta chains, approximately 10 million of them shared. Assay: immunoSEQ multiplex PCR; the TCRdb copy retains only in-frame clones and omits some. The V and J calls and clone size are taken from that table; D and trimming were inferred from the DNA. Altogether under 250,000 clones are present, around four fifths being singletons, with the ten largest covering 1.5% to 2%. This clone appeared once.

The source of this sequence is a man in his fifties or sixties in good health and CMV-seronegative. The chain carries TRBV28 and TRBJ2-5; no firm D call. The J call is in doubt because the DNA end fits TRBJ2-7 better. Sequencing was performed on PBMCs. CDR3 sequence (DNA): TGTGCCAGCAGAGGCGGCATATCCTACGAGCAGTACTTC. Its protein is CASRGGISYEQYF.